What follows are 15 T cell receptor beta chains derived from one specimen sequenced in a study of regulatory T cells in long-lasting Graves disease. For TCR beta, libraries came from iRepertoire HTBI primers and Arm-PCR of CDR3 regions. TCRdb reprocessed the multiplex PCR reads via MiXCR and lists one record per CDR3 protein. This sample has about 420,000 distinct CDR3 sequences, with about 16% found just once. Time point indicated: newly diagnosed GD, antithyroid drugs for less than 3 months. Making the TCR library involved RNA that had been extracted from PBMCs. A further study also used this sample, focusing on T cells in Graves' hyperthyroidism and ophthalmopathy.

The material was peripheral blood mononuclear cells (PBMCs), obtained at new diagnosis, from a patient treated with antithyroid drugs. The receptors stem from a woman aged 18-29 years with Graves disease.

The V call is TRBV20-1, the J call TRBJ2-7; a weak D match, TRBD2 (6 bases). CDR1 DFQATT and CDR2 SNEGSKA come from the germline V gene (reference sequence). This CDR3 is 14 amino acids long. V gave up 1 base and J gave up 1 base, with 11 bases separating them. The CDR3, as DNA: TGCAGTGCTAGAGTCTCGGGAGTTTCCTACGAGCAGTACTTC. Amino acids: CSARVSGVSYEQYF.

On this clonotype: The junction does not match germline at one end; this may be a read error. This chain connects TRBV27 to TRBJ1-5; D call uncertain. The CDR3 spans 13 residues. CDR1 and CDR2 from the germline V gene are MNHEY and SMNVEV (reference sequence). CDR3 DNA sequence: TGTACCAGCAGTTTAGGTTTCGGTCAGCCCCAGCATTTT. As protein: CTSSLGFGQPQHF.

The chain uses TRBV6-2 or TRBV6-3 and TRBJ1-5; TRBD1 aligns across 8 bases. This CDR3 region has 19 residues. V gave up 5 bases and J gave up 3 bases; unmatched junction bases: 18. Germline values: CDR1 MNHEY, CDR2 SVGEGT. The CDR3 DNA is TGTGCCAGCAGTGTAAAGGGGAATTTGACAGGGGAATCCAATCAGCCCCAGCATTTT. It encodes CASSVKGNLTGESNQPQHF.

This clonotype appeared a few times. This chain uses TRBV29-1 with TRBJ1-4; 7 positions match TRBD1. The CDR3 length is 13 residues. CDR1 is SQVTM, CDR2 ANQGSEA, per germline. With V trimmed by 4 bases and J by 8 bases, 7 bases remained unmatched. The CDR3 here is CSVVWQGVEKLFF. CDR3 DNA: TGCAGCGTTGTGTGGCAGGGGGTCGAAAAACTGTTTTTT.

CDR3 in DNA: TGTGCCTGGAGTGAAGACAGGGCTTCACCCCTCCACTTT. Its protein product is CAWSEDRASPLHF. The rearrangement uses TRBV30 and TRBJ1-6; the match to TRBD1 covers 7 bases. This CDR3 has 13 residues. The V and J ends lost 1 base and 9 bases, in that order; junction bases with no gene match: 3. Per the germline V gene, CDR1 is GTSNPN and CDR2 is SVGIG (reference sequence).

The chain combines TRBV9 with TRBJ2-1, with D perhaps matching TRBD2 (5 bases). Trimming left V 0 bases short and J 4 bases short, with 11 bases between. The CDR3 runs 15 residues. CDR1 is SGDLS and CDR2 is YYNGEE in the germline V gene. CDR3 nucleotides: TGTGCCAGCAGCGTAGGCGGGTCAGGTTACAATGAGCAGTTCTTC. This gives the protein CASSVGGSGYNEQFF.

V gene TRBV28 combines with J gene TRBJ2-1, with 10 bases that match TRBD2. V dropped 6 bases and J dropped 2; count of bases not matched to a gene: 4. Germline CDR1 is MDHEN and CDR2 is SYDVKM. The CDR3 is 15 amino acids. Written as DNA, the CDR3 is TGTGCCAGCAGGCTAGCGGGAGCCCCCTACAATGAGCAGTTCTTC. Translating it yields CASRLAGAPYNEQFF.

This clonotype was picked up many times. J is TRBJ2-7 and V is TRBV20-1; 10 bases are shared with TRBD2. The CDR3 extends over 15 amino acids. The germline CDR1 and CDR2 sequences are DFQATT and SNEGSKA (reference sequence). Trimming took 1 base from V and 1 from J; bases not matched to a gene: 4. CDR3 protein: CSARAILAGSYEQYF. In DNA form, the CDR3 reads TGCAGTGCTAGAGCGATACTAGCGGGATCCTACGAGCAGTACTTC.

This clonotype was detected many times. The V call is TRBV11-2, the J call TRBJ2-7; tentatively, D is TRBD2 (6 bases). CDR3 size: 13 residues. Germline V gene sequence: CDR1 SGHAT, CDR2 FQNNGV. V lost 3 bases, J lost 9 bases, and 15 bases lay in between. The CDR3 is CASSFRGLEGQYF. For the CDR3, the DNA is TGTGCCAGCAGCTTTAGGGGTTTGGAGGGGCAGTACTTC.

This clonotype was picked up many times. The CDR3 is CATSASGNGDTQYF. CDR3 bases: TGTGCCACCAGTGCGAGCGGCAACGGAGATACGCAGTATTTT. The chain employs TRBV24-1 and TRBJ2-3, with D possibly matching TRBD2 (5 bases). CDR3 length equals 14 residues. Trimming left V 5 bases short and J 5 bases short, with 13 bases between. Germline assignment: CDR1 KGHDR and CDR2 SFDVKD.

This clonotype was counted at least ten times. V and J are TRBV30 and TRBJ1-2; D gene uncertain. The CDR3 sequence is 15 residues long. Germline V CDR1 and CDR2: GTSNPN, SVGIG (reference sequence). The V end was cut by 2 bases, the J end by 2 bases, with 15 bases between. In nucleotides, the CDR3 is TGTGCCTGGAGTACCCCTCGTGTCCTGAACTATGGCTACACCTTC. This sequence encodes CAWSTPRVLNYGYTF.

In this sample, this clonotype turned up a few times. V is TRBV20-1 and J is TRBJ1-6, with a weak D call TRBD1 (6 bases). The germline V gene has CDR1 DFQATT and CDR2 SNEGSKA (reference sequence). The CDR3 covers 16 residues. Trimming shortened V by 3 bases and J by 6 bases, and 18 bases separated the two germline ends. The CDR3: CSARGAGAGGNSPLHF. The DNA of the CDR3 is TGCAGTGCTAGGGGGGCAGGGGCCGGGGGTAATTCACCCCTCCACTTT.

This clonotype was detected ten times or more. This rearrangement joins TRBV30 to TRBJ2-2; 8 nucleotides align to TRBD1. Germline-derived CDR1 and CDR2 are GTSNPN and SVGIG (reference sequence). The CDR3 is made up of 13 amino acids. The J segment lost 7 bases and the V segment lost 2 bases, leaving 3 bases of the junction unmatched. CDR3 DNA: TGTGCCTGGAGTTCAGGGACAGGCGGGGAGCTGTTTTTT. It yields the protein CAWSSGTGGELFF.

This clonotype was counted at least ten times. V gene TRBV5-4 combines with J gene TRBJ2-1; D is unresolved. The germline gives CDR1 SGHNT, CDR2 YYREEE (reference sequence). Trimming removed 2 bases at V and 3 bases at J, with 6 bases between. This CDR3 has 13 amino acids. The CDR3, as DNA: TGTGCCAGCAGCTTTATGAGCTACAATGAGCAGTTCTTC. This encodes CASSFMSYNEQFF. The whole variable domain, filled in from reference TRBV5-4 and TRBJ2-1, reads ETGVTQSPTHLIKTRGQQVTLRCSSQSGHNTVSWYQQALGQGPQFIFQYYREEENGRGNFPPRFSGLQFPNYSSELNVNALELDDSALYLCASSFMSYNEQFFGPGTRLTVL.

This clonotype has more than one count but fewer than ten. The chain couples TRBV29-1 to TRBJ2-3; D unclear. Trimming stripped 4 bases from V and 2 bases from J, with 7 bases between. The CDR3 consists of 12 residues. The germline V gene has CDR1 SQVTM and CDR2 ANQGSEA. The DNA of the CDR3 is TGCAGCGTTGTTGGATACACAGATACGCAGTATTTT. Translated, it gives CSVVGYTDTQYF.